These T cell receptor beta chains were read from a single sample in a study of cytotoxic CD8 clonotypes in ibrutinib-treated CLL. Here immunoSEQ multiplex PCR was the method, and the copy in TCRdb shows in-frame clones only, minus some. The sample shows about 50,000 clones, 83% of them seen only once. The sequenced sample was PBMCs, obtained after 24 months of ibrutinib treatment. The receptor set was obtained from a human donor with chronic lymphocytic leukemia. The CDR3 runs from the conserved cysteine through the conserved F or W. The D gene is left open where the match is weak. Where a row states a size, it is once, few, many or the class of an expanded clone; other rows omit it.

d_gene | abundance | j_gene | v_gene | CDR3nt | CDR3aa
TRBD2 | . | TRBJ2-4 | TRBV27 | TGTGCCAGCAGTCAATATGCGGGGGAAAACATTCAGTACTTC | CASSQYAGENIQYF
. | few | TRBJ1-5 | TRBV6-5 | TGTGCCAGCAGTTCCCTGCTCAATCAGCCCCAGCATTTT | CASSSLLNQPQHF
TRBD2 | . | TRBJ2-7 | TRBV15 | TGTGCCACCAGCAGTCAAGCGGGAGTAGGATCCTACGAGCAGTACTTC | CATSSQAGVGSYEQYF
TRBD2 | once | TRBJ2-7 | TRBV5-1 | TGCGCCAGCAGCTTGCTCGGCGGGGGGTCCTACGAGCAGTACTTC | CASSLLGGGSYEQYF
. | once | TRBJ1-1 | TRBV7-2 | TGTGCCAGCAGCTTAACCGGGGGCGTGCTGAACACTGAAGCTTTCTTT | CASSLTGGVLNTEAFF
. | few | TRBJ2-1 | TRBV9 | TGTGCCAGCAGCGTGGGGGTTGCGGGGAACAATGAGCAGTTCTTC | CASSVGVAGNNEQFF
. | . | TRBJ1-5 | TRBV15 | TGTGCCACCAGCAGAGACGGGGTCTCTCCGCCCCAGCATTTT | CATSRDGVSPPQHF
TRBD1 | . | TRBJ1-2 | TRBV7-9 | TGTGCCAGCAGCTTAGCGGCCAGGGGGCTCTATGGCTACACCTTC | CASSLAARGLYGYTF
TRBD2 | few | TRBJ2-3 | TRBV10-3 | TGTGCCATCAGTGTCGGGGGACTAGGCGAATATTTT | CAISVGGLGEYF
. | . | TRBJ2-3 | TRBV28 | TGTGCCACCCGGTCCGCCTGGGCGCAGTATTTT | CATRSAWAQYF
TRBD2 | . | TRBJ2-2 | TRBV7-3 | TGTGCCAGCAGCTCCTCCGGGACTAGCGTGAACGGGGAGCTGTTTTTT | CASSSSGTSVNGELFF
TRBD2 | . | TRBJ2-7 | TRBV7-3 | TGTGCCAGCAGCTTAGCGGGAGGGCCCTACGAGCAGTACTTC | CASSLAGGPYEQYF
TRBD1 | . | TRBJ2-7 | TRBV4-3 | TGCGCCAGCAGTCCCGGGACAGAGTCCTACGAGCAGTACTTC | CASSPGTESYEQYF
TRBD1 | . | TRBJ2-7 | TRBV7-2 | TGTGCCAGCAGCCCCCGGGACAGGGGATCCCACGAGCAGTACTTC | CASSPRDRGSHEQYF
. | . | TRBJ1-5 | TRBV7-8 | TGTGCCAGCAGCTTAGTCCAGGGCAATCAGCCCCAGCATTTT | CASSLVQGNQPQHF
. | few | TRBJ2-2 | TRBV18 | TGTGCCAGCTCACCACGTGGCGGGACCACCGGGGAGCTGTTTTTT | CASSPRGGTTGELFF
. | . | TRBJ2-7 | TRBV2 | TGTGCCAGCAGTGAAGATGGGTGGAAGAACGAGCAGTACTTC | CASSEDGWKNEQYF
. | medium-sized | TRBJ2-7 | TRBV28 | TGTGCCAGCAGTTCCCTTAGGCGCTCCTACGAGCAGTACTTC | CASSSLRRSYEQYF
TRBD2 | . | TRBJ2-1 | TRBV7-9 | TGTGCCAGCAGCTTATTTAGGGGCGGGAGGTCCAATGAGCAGTTCTTC | CASSLFRGGRSNEQFF
. | . | TRBJ1-4 | TRBV27 | TGTGCCAGCAGTCCCGGCCCTAATGAAAAACTGTTTTTT | CASSPGPNEKLFF
. | . | TRBJ2-1 | TRBV7-8 | TGTGCCAGCAGCTTAGGCGGCCAGGGGTACAATGAGCAGTTCTTC | CASSLGGQGYNEQFF
. | few | TRBJ1-2 | TRBV5-4 | TGTGCCAGCAGCTTGGGGAGGGGGGTAGATGGCTACACCTTC | CASSLGRGVDGYTF
. | . | TRBJ2-1 | TRBV7-9 | TGTGCCAGCAGCGTCCCTGTGGGAACCTCCCAGTTCTTC | CASSVPVGTSQFF
. | few | TRBJ1-1 | TRBV28 | TGTGCCAGCAGTTTATGGGGACAAACTGAAGCTTTCTTT | CASSLWGQTEAFF
TRBD2 | . | TRBJ2-1 | TRBV7-6 | TGTGCCAGCAGCTTAGATCTACTAGCGGGGAATGAGCAGTTCTTC | CASSLDLLAGNEQFF
. | . | TRBJ1-2 | TRBV6-5 | TGTGCCAGCAGTTACACTGACAGGATTCGCGGCTATGGCTACACCTTC | CASSYTDRIRGYGYTF
. | . | TRBJ1-5 | TRBV28 | TGTGCCACGGTCGGGGCTGGCAATCAGCCCCAGCATTTT | CATVGAGNQPQHF
. | . | TRBJ1-1 | TRBV5-5 | TGTGCCAGCAGTCGTGACCGAACCTTTGAAGCTTTCTTT | CASSRDRTFEAFF
. | . | TRBJ2-3 | TRBV29-1 | TGCAGCGTTGAAGGACCCCAGGGTACGCAGTATTTT | CSVEGPQGTQYF
. | . | TRBJ2-1 | TRBV7-9 | TGTGCCAGCAGCCCCGTGGGTGAGCAGTTCTTC | CASSPVGEQFF
. | few | TRBJ2-2 | TRBV5-1 | TGCGCCAGCAGTCTCACGCCCGGGGAGCTGTTTTTT | CASSLTPGELFF
. | . | TRBJ2-3 | TRBV5-3 | TGTGCCAGAATTGGGTTGCGTGGCACAGATACGCAGTATTTT | CARIGLRGTDTQYF
. | few | TRBJ2-4 | TRBV29-1 | TGCAGCGTTGAATACAGAAACATTCAGTACTTC | CSVEYRNIQYF